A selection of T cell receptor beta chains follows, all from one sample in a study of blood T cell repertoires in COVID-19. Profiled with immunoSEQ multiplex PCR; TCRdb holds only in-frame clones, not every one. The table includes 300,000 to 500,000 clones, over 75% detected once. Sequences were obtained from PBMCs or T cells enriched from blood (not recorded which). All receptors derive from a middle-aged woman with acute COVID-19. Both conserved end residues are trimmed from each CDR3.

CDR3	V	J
ATSWTGDSNQPQH	TRBV15	TRBJ1-5
ASSTGDRVSSPLH	TRBV19	TRBJ1-6
ASSHWTGRNSPLH	TRBV3-1/TRBV3-2	TRBJ1-6
ASSPATNTGELF	TRBV18	TRBJ2-2
ASSLGRADTIY	TRBV5-8	TRBJ1-3
ASSLWAGLSTEAF	TRBV5-4	TRBJ1-1
ASRWDMAPQY	TRBV2	TRBJ2-5
ASIRWGGTEAF	TRBV12-3/TRBV12-4	TRBJ1-1
ASSYKAGRSPLH	TRBV6-2/TRBV6-3	TRBJ1-6
ASSTRQGASPLH	TRBV27	TRBJ1-6
AWSVSDGTEAF	TRBV30	TRBJ1-1
TSRPIPGTGLGYT	TRBV1	TRBJ1-2
ASGQAMNTEAF	TRBV19	TRBJ1-1
ASSIDSGGAGNEQF	TRBV19	TRBJ2-1
ATSRDRGQGFYEQY	TRBV15	TRBJ2-7
ASSSEATNEKLF	TRBV5-1	TRBJ1-4
AIRTGQGNSPLH	TRBV10-3	TRBJ1-6
ASSRSAGGNYEQY	TRBV6-6	TRBJ2-7
ASSRQAANEKLF	TRBV6-5	TRBJ1-4
AISEPGQVSGNTIY	TRBV10-3	TRBJ1-3
ASSPLRGLVNTEAF	TRBV18	TRBJ1-1
ASSEAWGEREKLF	TRBV6-1	TRBJ1-4
ARMDRTDTQY	TRBV2	TRBJ2-3
ASSTRTGSYEQY	TRBV6-5	TRBJ2-7
ASSQIQSPRNEQF	TRBV3-1/TRBV3-2	TRBJ2-1
ASSEVGGYFQPQH	TRBV6-1	TRBJ1-5
ASSVGRGADTQY	TRBV9	TRBJ2-3
ASSQAGLAKDTQY	TRBV4-1	TRBJ2-3